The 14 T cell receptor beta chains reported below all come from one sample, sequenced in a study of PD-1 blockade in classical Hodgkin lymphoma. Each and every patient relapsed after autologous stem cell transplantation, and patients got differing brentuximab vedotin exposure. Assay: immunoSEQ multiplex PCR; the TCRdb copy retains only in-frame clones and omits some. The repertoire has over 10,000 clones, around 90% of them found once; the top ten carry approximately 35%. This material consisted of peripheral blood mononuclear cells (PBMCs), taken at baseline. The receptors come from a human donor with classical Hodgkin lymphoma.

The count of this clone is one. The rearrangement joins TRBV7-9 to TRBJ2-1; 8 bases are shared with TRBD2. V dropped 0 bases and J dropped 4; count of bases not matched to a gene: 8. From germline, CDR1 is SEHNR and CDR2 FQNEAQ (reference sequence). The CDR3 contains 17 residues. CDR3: CASSLAGTSDGYNEQFF. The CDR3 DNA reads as TGTGCCAGCAGCTTAGCAGGGACTAGTGATGGGTACAATGAGCAGTTCTTC.

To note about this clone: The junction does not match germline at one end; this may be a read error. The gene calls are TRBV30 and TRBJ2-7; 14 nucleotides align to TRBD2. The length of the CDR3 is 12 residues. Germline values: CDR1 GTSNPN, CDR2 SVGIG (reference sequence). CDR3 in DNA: TGTGCCTGGGGGACTAGCGGGAGATCCAGGGACTTC. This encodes CAWGTSGRSRDF.

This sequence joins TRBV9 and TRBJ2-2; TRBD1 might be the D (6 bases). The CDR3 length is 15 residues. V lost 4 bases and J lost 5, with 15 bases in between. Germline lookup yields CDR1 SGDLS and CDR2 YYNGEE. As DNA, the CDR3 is TGTGCCAGCAGCAACCGGGACACCCTAACCGGGGAGCTGTTTTTT. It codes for CASSNRDTLTGELFF.

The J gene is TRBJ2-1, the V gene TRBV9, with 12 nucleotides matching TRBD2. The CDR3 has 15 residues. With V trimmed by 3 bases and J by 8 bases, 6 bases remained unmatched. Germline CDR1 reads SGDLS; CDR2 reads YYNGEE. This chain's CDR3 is CASSGGLAGYYEQFF. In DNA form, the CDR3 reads TGTGCCAGCAGCGGCGGACTAGCGGGGTACTATGAGCAGTTCTTC.

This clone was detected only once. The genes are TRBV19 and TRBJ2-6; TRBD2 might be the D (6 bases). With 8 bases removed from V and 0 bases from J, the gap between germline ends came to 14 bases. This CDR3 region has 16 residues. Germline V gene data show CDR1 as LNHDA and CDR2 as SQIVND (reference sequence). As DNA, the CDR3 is TGTGCCAGTTCCAGGAGGGTGGACTCTGGGGCCAACGTCCTGACTTTC. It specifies CASSRRVDSGANVLTF.

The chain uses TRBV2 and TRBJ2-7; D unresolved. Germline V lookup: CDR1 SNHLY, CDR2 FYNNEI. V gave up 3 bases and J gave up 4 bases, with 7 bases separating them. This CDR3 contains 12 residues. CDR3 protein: CASSEWIYEQYF. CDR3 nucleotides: TGTGCCAGCAGTGAGTGGATATACGAGCAGTACTTC.

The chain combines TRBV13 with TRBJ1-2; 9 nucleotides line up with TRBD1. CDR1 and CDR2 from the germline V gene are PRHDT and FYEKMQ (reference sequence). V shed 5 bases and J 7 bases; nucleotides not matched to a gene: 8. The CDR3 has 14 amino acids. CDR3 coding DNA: TGTGCCAGCAGCATTCGGGACAGGGTGGGTGGCTACACCTTC. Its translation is CASSIRDRVGGYTF. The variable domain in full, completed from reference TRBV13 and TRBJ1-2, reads AAGVIQSPRHLIKEKRETATLKCYPIPRHDTVYWYQQGPGQDPQFLISFYEKMQSDKGSIPDRFSAQQFSDYHSELNMSSLELGDSALYFCASSIRDRVGGYTFGSGTRLTVV.

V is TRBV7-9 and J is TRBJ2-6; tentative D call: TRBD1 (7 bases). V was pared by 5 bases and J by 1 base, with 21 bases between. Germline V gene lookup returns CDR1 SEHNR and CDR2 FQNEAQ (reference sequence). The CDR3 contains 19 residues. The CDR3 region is CASSTWTGGSASGANVLTF. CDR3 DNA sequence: TGTGCCAGCAGCACCTGGACAGGAGGGTCGGCTTCTGGGGCCAACGTCCTGACTTTC.

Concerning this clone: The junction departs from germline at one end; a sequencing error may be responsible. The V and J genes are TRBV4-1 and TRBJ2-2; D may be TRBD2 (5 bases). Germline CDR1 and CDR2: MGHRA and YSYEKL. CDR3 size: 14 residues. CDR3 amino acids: CASSQWGNTGKLFF. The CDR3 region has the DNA TGCGCCAGCAGCCAATGGGGTAACACCGGGAAGCTGTTTTTT.

The CDR3 spells CASSFAEGYEQYF. The CDR3 DNA reads as TGCGCCAGCAGCTTTGCAGAGGGCTACGAGCAGTACTTC. The chain is built from TRBV5-1 and TRBJ2-7; possible D gene TRBD2, 5 bases. Trimming took off 2 bases at V and 3 bases at J, with 9 bases between the two ends. Germline loops: CDR1 SGHRS, CDR2 YFSETQ. The length of the CDR3 is 13 residues.

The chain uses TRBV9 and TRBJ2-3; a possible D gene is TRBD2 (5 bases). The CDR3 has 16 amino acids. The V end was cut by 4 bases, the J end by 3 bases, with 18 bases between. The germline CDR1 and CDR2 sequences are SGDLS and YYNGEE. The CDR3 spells CASSPSSSQETDTQYF. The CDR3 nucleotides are TGTGCCAGCAGCCCATCTAGCAGTCAAGAGACAGATACGCAGTATTTT.

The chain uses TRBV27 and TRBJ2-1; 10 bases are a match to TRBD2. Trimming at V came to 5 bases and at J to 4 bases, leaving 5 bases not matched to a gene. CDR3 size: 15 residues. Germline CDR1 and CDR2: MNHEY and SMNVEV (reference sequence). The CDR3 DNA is TGTGCCAGCAGTCTCCTAGCGGGAGAGTACAATGAGCAGTTCTTC. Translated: CASSLLAGEYNEQFF.

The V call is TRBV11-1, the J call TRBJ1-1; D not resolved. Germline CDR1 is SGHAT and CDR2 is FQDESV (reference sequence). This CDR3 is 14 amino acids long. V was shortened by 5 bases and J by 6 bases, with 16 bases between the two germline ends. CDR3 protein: CASSESGGYPEAFF. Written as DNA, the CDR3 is TGTGCCAGCAGCGAATCGGGCGGTTACCCTGAAGCTTTCTTT.

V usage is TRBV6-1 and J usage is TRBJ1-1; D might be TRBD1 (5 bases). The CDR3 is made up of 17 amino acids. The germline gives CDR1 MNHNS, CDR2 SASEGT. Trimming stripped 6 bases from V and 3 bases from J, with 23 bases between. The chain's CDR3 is CASREPGPQVGHTEAFF. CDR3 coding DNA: TGTGCCAGCAGAGAACCGGGCCCACAGGTGGGGCACACTGAAGCTTTCTTT.